The following is a TCR beta chain sequence with its context. No antigen is known for it. Per the germline V gene, CDR1 is SGHDT and CDR2 is YYEEEE. CDR3 length: 15 amino acids. Trimming removed 4 bases from V and 1 base from J; junction bases left unmatched: 4. This sample was taken from a study of T cells in Graves' hyperthyroidism and ophthalmopathy. RNA transcripts gave rise to amplified TCR beta CDR3 regions. Primed by the HTBI set, a first-round RT-PCR was run on the TCR CDR3. One entry per CDR3 protein, called by TCRdb with MiXCR from the multiplex PCR reads. The sample lists around 700,000 distinct CDR3 sequences, approximately 19% occurring once. Study-level points and caveats: Researchers report that a 13 V-J model separated ophthalmopathy from stable hyperthyroidism.

The chain uses TRBV5-6 and TRBJ1-4; 7 bases are shared with TRBD1. The sequenced sample was blood. The receptor was isolated from a woman aged 45 to 65 with Graves' hyperthyroidism that later progressed to Graves' ophthalmopathy. The CDR3 DNA follows: TGTGCCAGCAGCACGTGGGACAGAACTAATGAAAAACTGTTTTTT. Translation gives CASSTWDRTNEKLFF.